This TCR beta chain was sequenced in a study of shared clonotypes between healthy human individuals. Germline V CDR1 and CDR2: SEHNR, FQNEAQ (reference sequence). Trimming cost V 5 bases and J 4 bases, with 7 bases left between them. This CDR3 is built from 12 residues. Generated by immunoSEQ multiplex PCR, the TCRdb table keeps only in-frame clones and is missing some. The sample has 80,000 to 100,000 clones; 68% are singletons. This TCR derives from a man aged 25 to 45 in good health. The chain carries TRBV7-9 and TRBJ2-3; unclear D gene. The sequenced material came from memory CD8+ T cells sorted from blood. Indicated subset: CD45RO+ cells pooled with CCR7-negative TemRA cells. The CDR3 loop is CASSPQSDTQYF. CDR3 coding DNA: TGTGCCAGCAGCCCCCAGTCAGATACGCAGTATTTT.